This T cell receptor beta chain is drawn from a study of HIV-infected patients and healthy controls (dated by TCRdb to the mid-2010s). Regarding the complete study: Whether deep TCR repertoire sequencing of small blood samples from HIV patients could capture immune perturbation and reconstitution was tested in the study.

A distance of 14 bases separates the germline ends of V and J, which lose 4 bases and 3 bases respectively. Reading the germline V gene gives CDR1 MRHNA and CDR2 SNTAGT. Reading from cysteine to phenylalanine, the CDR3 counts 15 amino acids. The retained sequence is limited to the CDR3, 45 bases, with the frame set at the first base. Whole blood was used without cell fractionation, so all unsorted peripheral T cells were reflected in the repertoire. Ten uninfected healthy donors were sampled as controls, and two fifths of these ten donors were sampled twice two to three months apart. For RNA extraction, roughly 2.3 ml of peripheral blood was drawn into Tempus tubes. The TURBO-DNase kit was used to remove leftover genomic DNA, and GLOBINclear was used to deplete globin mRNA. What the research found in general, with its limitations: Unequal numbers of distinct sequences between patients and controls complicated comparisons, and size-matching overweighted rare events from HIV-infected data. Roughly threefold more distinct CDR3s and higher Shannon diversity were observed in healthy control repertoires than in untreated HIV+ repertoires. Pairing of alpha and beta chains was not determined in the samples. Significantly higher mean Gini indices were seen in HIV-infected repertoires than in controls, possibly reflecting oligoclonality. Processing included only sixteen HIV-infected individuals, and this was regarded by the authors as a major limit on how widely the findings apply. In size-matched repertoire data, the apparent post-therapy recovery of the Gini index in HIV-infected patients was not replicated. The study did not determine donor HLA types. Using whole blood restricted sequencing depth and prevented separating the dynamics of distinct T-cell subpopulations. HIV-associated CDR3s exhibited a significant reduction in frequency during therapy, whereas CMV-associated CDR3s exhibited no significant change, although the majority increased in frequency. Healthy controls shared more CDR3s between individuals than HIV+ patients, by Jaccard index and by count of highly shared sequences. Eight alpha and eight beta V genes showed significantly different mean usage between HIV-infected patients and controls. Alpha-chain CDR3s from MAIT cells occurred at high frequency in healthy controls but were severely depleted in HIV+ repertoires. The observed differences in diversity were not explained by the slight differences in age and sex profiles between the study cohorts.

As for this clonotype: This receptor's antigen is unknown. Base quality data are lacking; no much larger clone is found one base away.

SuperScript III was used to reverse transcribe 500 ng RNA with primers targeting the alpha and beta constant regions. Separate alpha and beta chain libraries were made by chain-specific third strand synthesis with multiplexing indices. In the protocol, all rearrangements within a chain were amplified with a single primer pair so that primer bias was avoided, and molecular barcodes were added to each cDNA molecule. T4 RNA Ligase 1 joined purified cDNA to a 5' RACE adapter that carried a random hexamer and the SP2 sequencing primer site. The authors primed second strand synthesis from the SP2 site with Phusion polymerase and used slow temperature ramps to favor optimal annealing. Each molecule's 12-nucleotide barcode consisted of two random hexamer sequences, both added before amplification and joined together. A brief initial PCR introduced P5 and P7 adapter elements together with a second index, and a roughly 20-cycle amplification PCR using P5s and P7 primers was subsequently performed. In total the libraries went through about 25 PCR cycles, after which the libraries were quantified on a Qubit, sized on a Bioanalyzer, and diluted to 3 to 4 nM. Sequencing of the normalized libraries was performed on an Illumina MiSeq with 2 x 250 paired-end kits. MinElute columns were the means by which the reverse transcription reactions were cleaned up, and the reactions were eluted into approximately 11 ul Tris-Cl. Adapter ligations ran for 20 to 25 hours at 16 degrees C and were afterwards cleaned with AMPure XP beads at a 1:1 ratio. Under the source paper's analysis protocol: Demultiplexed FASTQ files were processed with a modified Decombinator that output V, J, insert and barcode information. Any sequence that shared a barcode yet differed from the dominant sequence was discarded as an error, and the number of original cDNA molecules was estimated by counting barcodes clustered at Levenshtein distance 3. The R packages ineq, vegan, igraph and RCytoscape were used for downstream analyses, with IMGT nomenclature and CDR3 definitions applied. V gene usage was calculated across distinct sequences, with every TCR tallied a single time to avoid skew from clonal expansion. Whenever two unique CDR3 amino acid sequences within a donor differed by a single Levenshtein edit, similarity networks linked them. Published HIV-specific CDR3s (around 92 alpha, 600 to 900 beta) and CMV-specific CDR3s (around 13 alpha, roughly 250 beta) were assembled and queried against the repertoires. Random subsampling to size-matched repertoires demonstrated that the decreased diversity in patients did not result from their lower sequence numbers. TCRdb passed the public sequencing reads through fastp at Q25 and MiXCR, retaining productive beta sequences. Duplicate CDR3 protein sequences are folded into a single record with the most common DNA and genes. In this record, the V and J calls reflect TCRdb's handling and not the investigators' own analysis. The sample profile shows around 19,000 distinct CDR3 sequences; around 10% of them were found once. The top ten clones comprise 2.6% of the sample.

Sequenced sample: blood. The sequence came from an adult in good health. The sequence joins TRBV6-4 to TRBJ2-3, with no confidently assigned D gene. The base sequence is TGTGCCAGCAGTGCCGAGTTCACCAGTACAGATACGCAGTATTTT. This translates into CASSAEFTSTDTQYF.